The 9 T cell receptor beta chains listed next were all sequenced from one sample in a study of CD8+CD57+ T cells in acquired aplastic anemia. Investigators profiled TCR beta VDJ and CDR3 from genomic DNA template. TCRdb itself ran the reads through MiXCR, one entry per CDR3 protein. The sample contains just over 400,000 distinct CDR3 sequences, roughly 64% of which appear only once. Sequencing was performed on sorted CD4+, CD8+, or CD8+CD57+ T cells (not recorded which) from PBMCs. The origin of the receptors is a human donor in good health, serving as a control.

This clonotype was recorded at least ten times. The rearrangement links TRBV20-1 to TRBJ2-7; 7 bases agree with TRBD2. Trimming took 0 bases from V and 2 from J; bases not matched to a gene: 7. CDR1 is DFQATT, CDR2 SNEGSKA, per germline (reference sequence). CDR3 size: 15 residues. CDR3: CSARDGGGGTYEQYF. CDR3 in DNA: TGCAGTGCTAGAGATGGGGGGGGGGGAACCTACGAGCAGTACTTC.

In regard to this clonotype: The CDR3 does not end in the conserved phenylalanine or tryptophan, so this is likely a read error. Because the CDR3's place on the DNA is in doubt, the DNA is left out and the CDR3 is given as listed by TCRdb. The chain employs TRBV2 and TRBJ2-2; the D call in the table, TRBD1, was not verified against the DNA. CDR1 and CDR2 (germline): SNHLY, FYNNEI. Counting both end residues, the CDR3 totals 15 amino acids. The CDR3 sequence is CATQGLRNQPQHFGD.

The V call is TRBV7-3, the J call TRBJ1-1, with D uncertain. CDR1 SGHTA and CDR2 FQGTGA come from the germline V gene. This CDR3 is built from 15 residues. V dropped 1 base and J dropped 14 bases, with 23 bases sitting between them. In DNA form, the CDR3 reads TGTGCCAGCAGCTTAATTACCCCCATTGTGCAGTTCTTCTTCTTT. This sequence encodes CASSLITPIVQFFFF.

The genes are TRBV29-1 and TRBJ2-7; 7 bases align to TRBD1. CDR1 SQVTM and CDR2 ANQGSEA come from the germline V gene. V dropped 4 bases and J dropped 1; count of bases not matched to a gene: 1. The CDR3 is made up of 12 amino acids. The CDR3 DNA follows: TGCAGCGTTGTGGGACAGTCCTACGAGCAGTACTTC. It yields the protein CSVVGQSYEQYF.

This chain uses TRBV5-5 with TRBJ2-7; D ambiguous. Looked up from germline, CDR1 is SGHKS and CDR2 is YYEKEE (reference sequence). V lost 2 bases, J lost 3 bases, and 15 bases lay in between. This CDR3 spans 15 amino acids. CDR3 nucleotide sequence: TGTGCCAGCAGCTTTACACCAATTTTGGACTACGAGCAGTACTTC. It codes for CASSFTPILDYEQYF.

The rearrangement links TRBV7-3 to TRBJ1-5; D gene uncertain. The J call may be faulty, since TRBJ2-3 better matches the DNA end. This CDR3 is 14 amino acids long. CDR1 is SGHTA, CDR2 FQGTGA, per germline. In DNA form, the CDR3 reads TGTGCCAGCAGTTACGCGGTACGCAATCAGCCCCAGTATTTT. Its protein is CASSYAVRNQPQYF.

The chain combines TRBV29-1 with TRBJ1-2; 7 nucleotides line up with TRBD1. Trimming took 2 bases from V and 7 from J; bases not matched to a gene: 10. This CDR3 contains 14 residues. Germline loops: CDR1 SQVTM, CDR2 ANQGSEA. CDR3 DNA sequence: TGCAGCGTTGAACAGGGGGGTTTCTTTCGTGGCTACACCTTC. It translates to CSVEQGGFFRGYTF.

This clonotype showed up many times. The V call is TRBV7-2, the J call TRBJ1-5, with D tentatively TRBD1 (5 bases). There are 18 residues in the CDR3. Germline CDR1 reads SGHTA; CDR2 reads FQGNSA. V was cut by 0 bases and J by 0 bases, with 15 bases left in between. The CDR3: CASSLARASPYSNQPQHF. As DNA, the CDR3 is TGTGCCAGCAGCTTAGCCAGGGCCAGCCCGTATAGCAATCAGCCCCAGCATTTT. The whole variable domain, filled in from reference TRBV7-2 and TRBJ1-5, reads GAGVSQSPSNKVTEKGKDVELRCDPISGHTALYWYRQSLGQGLEFLIYFQGNSAPDKSGLPSDRFSAERTGGSVSTLTIQRTQQEDSAVYLCASSLARASPYSNQPQHFGDGTRLSIL.

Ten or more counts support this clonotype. Here the CDR3 reads CASSPIGVEGDTQYF. DNA of the CDR3: TGCGCCAGCAGCCCTATAGGGGTGGAAGGAGATACGCAGTATTTT. The V and J genes are TRBV5-1 and TRBJ2-3, with D possibly TRBD1 on 5 matching bases. V was pared by 4 bases and J by 5 bases, with 17 bases between. CDR3 length equals 15 residues. In germline, CDR1 is SGHRS, CDR2 YFSETQ.